This T cell receptor (beta chain) derives from a study of CD8 T cells in Susac syndrome. Findings and limits, study-wide: As acknowledged by the study, its TCR sequencing and HLA analysis included a relatively small number of individuals.

Random hexamers served to reverse transcribe roughly 0.45 to 1 ug RNA. Using its own MiXCR run on the immunoSEQ multiplex PCR reads, TCRdb lists one record per CDR3 protein. The table shows roughly 180,000 distinct CDR3 sequences, with 90% to 95% occurring only once. Negative isolation yielded the CD8+ and CD4+ T cells, while FACS enriched the TEMRA cells. The germline CDR1 and CDR2 sequences are DFQATT and SNEGSKA (reference sequence). V shed 5 bases, J shed 3 bases, and the junction held 4 bases outside the gene matches. The CDR3 is 13 residues long. As concerns this clonotype: Antigen unknown.

Specimen: CD4+ T cells from PBMCs. This chain joins TRBV20-1 and TRBJ2-4; 7 bases match TRBD2. This sequence originates from a human donor in good health. Written as DNA, the CDR3 is TGCAGTGCTGCGGGGGATGGCAAAAACATTCAGTACTTC. It is translated as CSAAGDGKNIQYF.